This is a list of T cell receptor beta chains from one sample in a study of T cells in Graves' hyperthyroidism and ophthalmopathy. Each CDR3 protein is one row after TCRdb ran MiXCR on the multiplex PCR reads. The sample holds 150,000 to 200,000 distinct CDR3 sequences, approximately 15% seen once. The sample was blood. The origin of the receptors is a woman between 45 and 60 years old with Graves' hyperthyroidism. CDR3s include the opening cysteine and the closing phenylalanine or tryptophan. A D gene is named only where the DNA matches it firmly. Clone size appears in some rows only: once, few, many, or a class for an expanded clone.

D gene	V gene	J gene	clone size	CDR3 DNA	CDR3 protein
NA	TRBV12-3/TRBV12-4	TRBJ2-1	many	TGTGCCAGCAGTTTACGGTCAGGGACCTCCGGCAATGAGCAGTTCTTC	CASSLRSGTSGNEQFF
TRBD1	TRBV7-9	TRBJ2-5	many	TGTGCCAGCAGCTTAGGCCTACAGGGGGCTGGGGAGACCCAGTACTTC	CASSLGLQGAGETQYF
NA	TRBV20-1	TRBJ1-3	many	TGCAGTGCTAGAGATCGGGGGGGTGGACGGGCTGGAAACACCATATATTTT	CSARDRGGGRAGNTIYF
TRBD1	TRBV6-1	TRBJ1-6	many	TGTGCCAGCAGCCGGGACAGGGATTCAGGTTCACCCCTCCACTTT	CASSRDRDSGSPLHF
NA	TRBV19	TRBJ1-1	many	TGTGCCAGTAGTATAGCCTCAACAGGGACAAGTGAAGCTTTCTTT	CASSIASTGTSEAFF
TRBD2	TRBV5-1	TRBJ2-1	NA	TGCGCCAGCAGCTTGGGGGGAGCGGGGACTCTCTACAATGAGCAGTTCTTC	CASSLGGAGTLYNEQFF
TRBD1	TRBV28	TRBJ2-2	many	TGTGCCAGCTTAAAACAGGGGGCAGGTACCGGGGAGCTGTTTTTT	CASLKQGAGTGELFF
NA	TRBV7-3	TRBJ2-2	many	TGTGCCAGCAGCTTCCTAGGCGGGGAGCTGTTTTTT	CASSFLGGELFF
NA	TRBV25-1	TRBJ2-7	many	TGTGCCAGCAGTGAAGGGACTCAATACGAGCAGTACTTC	CASSEGTQYEQYF
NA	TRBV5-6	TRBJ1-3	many	TGTGCCAGCAGCTTTTACTCTGGAAACACCATATATTTT	CASSFYSGNTIYF
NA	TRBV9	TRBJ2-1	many	TGTGCCAGCAGCCCCTCAGGGGTCCCGGCCTCCTACAATGAGCAGTTCTTC	CASSPSGVPASYNEQFF
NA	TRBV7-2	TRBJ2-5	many	TGTGCCAGCAGCCCGGAGACTGCTTTTCAGACCCAGTACTTC	CASSPETAFQTQYF
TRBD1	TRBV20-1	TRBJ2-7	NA	TGCAGTGCTAGATCCGACAGGGGGCGCTACGAGCAGTACTTC	CSARSDRGRYEQYF
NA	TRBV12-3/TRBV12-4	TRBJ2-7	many	TGTGCCAGCACTCCCCCGGGCCGAGGCTTCGAGCAGTACTTC	CASTPPGRGFEQYF
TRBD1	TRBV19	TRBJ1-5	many	TGTGCCAGTAGCGCAGGGGGGATTCGTCGCAATCAGCCCCAGCATTTT	CASSAGGIRRNQPQHF
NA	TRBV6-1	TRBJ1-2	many	TGTGCCAGCAGTGAAGCGCTGGTTACTACTAACTATGGCTACACCTTC	CASSEALVTTNYGYTF
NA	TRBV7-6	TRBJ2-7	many	TGTGCCAGCAGCTTACAACACGGCTACGAGCAGTACTTC	CASSLQHGYEQYF
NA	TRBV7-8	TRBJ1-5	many	TGTGCCAGCAGCTTCGATGGCGGAGGACAGCCCCAGCATTTT	CASSFDGGGQPQHF
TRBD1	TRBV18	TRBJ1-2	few	TGTGCCAGCTCACCACGCCAGGGGGAAAACTATGGCTACACCTTC	CASSPRQGENYGYTF
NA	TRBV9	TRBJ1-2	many	TGTGCCAGCAGCCCGAGGGGGTACTATGGCTACACCTTC	CASSPRGYYGYTF
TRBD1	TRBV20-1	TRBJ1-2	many	TGCAGTGCTAGGGGGACAGGGTACTTGGAAGGCTACACCTTC	CSARGTGYLEGYTF
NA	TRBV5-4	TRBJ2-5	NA	TGTGCCAGCAGCTTGGGCGGGACAGAAGAGACCCAGTACTTC	CASSLGGTEETQYF
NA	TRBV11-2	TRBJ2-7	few	TGTGCCAGCAGCTTAGGCGGGATCTCCTACGAGCAGTACTTC	CASSLGGISYEQYF
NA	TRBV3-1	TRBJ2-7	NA	TGTGCCAGCAGCCAAGAAATCCCGGACGAGCAGTACTTC	CASSQEIPDEQYF
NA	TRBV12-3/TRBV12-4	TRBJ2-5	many	TGTGCCAGCAGTTTTTCTAGGGGCAGGGAGACCCAGTACTTC	CASSFSRGRETQYF
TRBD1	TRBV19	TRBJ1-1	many	TGTGCCAGTACCTGGACAGGGGTGAACACTGAAGCTTTCTTT	CASTWTGVNTEAFF
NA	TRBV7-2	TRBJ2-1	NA	TGTGCCAGCACCGCTTGGAGGGATGAGCAGTTCTTC	CASTAWRDEQFF
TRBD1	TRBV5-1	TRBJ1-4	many	TGCGCCAGCAGCTTCACCGGCAAAGGGACAGTGAATGAAAAACTGTTTTTT	CASSFTGKGTVNEKLFF
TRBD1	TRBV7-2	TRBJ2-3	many	TGTGCCAGCAGCGCCGGGACAGGGGGAGATACGCAGTATTTT	CASSAGTGGDTQYF
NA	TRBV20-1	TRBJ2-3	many	TGCAGTGCTAAAAATACGCAGTATTTT	CSAKNTQYF
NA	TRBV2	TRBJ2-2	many	TGTGCCAGCAGTAAACAGGGAGCTATCACCGGGGAGCTGTTTTTT	CASSKQGAITGELFF
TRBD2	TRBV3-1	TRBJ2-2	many	TGTGCCAGCAGCCATGTCGGGACTACACTCGGAGCCGGGGAGCTGTTTTTT	CASSHVGTTLGAGELFF
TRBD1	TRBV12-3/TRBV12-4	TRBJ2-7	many	TGTGCCAGCAGCCTAAGGACAGGCGAGCAGTACTTC	CASSLRTGEQYF
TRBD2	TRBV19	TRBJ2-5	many	TGTGCCAGTAGTATAAAAGCGGGGCCGTCCCAAGAGACCCAGTACTTC	CASSIKAGPSQETQYF
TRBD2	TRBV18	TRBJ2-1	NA	TGTGCCAGCTCACCAAAGCTAGCGGGCGGGGATGAGCAGTTCTTC	CASSPKLAGGDEQFF
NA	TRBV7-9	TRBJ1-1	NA	TGTGCCAGCAGCTACAGGGTTTCAGCTTTCTTT	CASSYRVSAFF
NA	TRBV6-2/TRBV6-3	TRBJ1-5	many	TGTGCCAGCAGTTCGCCCAACAATCAGCCCCAGCATTTT	CASSSPNNQPQHF
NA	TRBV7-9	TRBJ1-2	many	TGTGCCAGCGGCGGACTGCTTAACTATGGCTACACCTTC	CASGGLLNYGYTF
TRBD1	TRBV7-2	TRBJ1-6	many	TGTGCCAGCAGCTTCGACAGGGAGTCACCCCTCCACTTT	CASSFDRESPLHF
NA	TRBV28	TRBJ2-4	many	TGTGCCAGCAGTTTATCATCGGGTGCGGAGGGGATTCAGTACTTC	CASSLSSGAEGIQYF
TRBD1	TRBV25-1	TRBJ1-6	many	TGTGCCAGCAGTGACGGGACAGGGGGCAAATCACCCCTCCACTTT	CASSDGTGGKSPLHF